What follows describes a single T cell receptor beta chain. What antigen it recognizes has not been identified. Base qualities are not provided; no much larger clone lies one nucleotide away. TCR beta rearrangements were amplified from genomic DNA isolated from peripheral blood, not from sorted cells or RNA. The sample belongs to a study of T cell repertoires in aging, cancer and after chemotherapy (dated by TCRdb to between 2018 and 2021). Broadly, across the study: Donors were distributed across six age groups ranging from 30 or younger to 70 or older, with at least three individuals included per group. In the solid tumor group, paired pre- and post-chemotherapy samples were obtained from brain tumor (glioblastoma) patients receiving temozolomide-based therapy. Roughly 9.6 million TCR reads were contained in the full dataset. To examine immunoaging and T cell reconstitution after chemotherapy, the study profiled TCR beta repertoires in peripheral blood from healthy donors and cancer patients. Alongside some 100 healthy donors serving as a reference group, the cohort included some 210 cancer patients, of whom roughly 91 had hematological cancers and more than 120 had solid cancers. Overall study outcomes, separate from this receptor: According to the authors, the repertoire data do not allow conclusions to be drawn about immunological memory after chemotherapy. In healthy donors, the decline in TCR diversity with age was mainly due to loss of richness, whereas in cancer patients loss of evenness also played a role. An increase in median generation probability over the chemotherapy interval was observed in both cancer cohorts, suggesting that the repertoire was reconstituted through rebound thymic output. Compared with age-matched healthy donors, untreated patients with hematological or solid cancers had significantly lower TCR diversity and higher clonality in blood.

Rearranged TRB sequences spanning V, D and J segments were amplified in a multiplex touch-down PCR with a mixed TRB-A/B primer pool. Illumina adapters and sample indices were attached to the amplicons through two consecutive PCR reactions run with Phusion HS II polymerase. After gel purification with the NucleoSpin Gel and PCR Clean-up kit, the amplicons were checked using Qubit and an Agilent 2100 Bioanalyzer. Sequencing of libraries was carried out on an Illumina MiSeq in 600-cycle, single-indexed, paired-end runs. Regarding the original processing steps: Processing of the TRB sequences was carried out with MiXCR versions 2.12 and 3.0.5. Each unique CDR3 nucleotide sequence was treated as one clone, and only productive sequences with two or more reads were kept. Shannon diversity, evenness, clonality (one minus evenness), and alpha-parameterized diversity profiles from alpha 0 to 5 were included as repertoire metrics. The IGoR algorithm was used to compute generation probabilities of clones in paired pre- and post-chemotherapy samples. The public reads were reanalyzed by TCRdb: fastp trimming at Q25, MiXCR alignment, in-frame beta chains only. Entries are consolidated by CDR3 protein sequence, retaining the most common genes and DNA. Clone size and V and J calls follow TCRdb, not the original study. This sample lists 2,300 or so distinct CDR3 sequences; 30% were detected once. The ten biggest clones cover around 17% of the sample.

Trimming removed 5 bases from V and 2 bases from J, leaving 21 bases between the germline ends. From its cysteine to its phenylalanine, the CDR3 spans 17 amino acids. Left in the record is the CDR3 DNA by itself, 51 bases read in frame from the first base. In the germline V gene, CDR1 corresponds to SGHAT and CDR2 to FQNNGV. Rearrangement joined TRBV11-2 to TRBJ2-5; the D segment is perhaps TRBD1 or TRBD2, each sharing 5 matched bases. The material sequenced was blood. This sequence originates from a human donor with a solid tumor. CDR3 loop: CASSPEGGQSGQETQYF. In nucleotides, the sequence is TGTGCCAGCAGCCCCGAGGGCGGACAATCGGGGCAAGAGACCCAGTACTTC.